The rows below give T cell receptor beta chains drawn from one sample of a study of cytomegalovirus exposure and HLA in healthy donors. Profiled with immunoSEQ multiplex PCR; TCRdb holds only in-frame clones, not every one. The profile covers some 200,000 clones, with about 12% appearing a single time and under 10% taken by the ten largest. Material for sequencing was PBMCs. The receptors come from a man aged 50-59 years in good health and CMV-seropositive. CDR3s include the opening cysteine and the closing phenylalanine or tryptophan. Each record gives: J gene, clone size, D gene, CDR3 length, V gene, CDR3 protein, CDR3 DNA. D genes are given only for firm matches. Clone size appears in some rows only: once, few, many, or a class for an expanded clone.

J gene: TRBJ2-3; clone size: -; D gene: TRBD2; CDR3 length: 16; V gene: TRBV11-3; CDR3 protein: CASSRNRVSGGDTQYF; CDR3 DNA: TGTGCCAGCAGCAGGAACAGGGTATCGGGAGGGGATACGCAGTATTTT
J gene: TRBJ1-2; clone size: -; D gene: -; CDR3 length: 14; V gene: TRBV6-5; CDR3 protein: CASSYSWRGYGYTF; CDR3 DNA: TGTGCCAGCAGTTACTCCTGGAGGGGATACGGCTACACCTTC
J gene: TRBJ1-1; clone size: -; D gene: TRBD1; CDR3 length: 13; V gene: TRBV6-1; CDR3 protein: CASRETGYAEAFF; CDR3 DNA: TGTGCCAGCAGAGAGACAGGGTATGCCGAAGCTTTCTTT
J gene: TRBJ1-2; clone size: few; D gene: -; CDR3 length: 12; V gene: TRBV7-6; CDR3 protein: CASSLAPGGYTF; CDR3 DNA: TGTGCCAGCAGCCTTGCTCCCGGGGGCTACACCTTC
J gene: TRBJ2-6; clone size: few; D gene: TRBD1; CDR3 length: 19; V gene: TRBV27; CDR3 protein: CASSLGRDSPPEGANVLTF; CDR3 DNA: TGTGCCAGCAGTTTAGGTCGGGACAGCCCTCCCGAAGGGGCCAACGTCCTGACTTTC
J gene: TRBJ2-5; clone size: few; D gene: -; CDR3 length: 15; V gene: TRBV10-1; CDR3 protein: CASSALRGTQETQYF; CDR3 DNA: TGCGCCAGCAGTGCGTTGAGGGGGACGCAAGAGACCCAGTACTTC
J gene: TRBJ2-5; clone size: -; D gene: TRBD1; CDR3 length: 15; V gene: TRBV10-3; CDR3 protein: CAISDPTGGAETQYF; CDR3 DNA: TGTGCCATCAGTGACCCGACAGGGGGTGCAGAGACCCAGTACTTC
J gene: TRBJ2-7; clone size: -; D gene: TRBD1; CDR3 length: 17; V gene: TRBV9; CDR3 protein: CASSVATGSVTIHEQYF; CDR3 DNA: TGTGCCAGCAGCGTAGCGACAGGGTCTGTCACCATCCACGAGCAGTACTTC
J gene: TRBJ1-5; clone size: -; D gene: -; CDR3 length: 15; V gene: TRBV18; CDR3 protein: CASSPGRGSNQPQHF; CDR3 DNA: TGTGCCAGCTCGCCCGGTAGGGGGAGCAATCAGCCCCAGCATTTT
J gene: TRBJ1-2; clone size: -; D gene: TRBD1; CDR3 length: 13; V gene: TRBV4-2; CDR3 protein: CASSPPGSGGFTF; CDR3 DNA: TGTGCCAGCAGCCCGCCCGGCTCAGGGGGCTTCACCTTC
J gene: TRBJ2-1; clone size: few; D gene: -; CDR3 length: 15; V gene: TRBV5-1; CDR3 protein: CASSVASSSYNEQFF; CDR3 DNA: TGCGCCAGCAGCGTGGCCTCTAGCTCCTACAATGAGCAGTTCTTC
J gene: TRBJ1-2; clone size: -; D gene: TRBD1; CDR3 length: 16; V gene: TRBV6-1; CDR3 protein: CASSEYPGQAVYGYTF; CDR3 DNA: TGTGCCAGCAGTGAATATCCGGGACAGGCGGTCTATGGCTACACCTTC
J gene: TRBJ2-3; clone size: few; D gene: TRBD2; CDR3 length: 16; V gene: TRBV7-2; CDR3 protein: CASSLGLADRTDTQYF; CDR3 DNA: TGTGCCAGCAGCTTAGGACTAGCCGATCGCACAGATACGCAGTATTTT
J gene: TRBJ1-2; clone size: once; D gene: TRBD1; CDR3 length: 14; V gene: TRBV5-6; CDR3 protein: CASSSDRINYGYTF; CDR3 DNA: TGTGCCAGCAGCTCGGACAGGATTAACTATGGCTACACCTTC
J gene: TRBJ2-7; clone size: few; D gene: TRBD2; CDR3 length: 12; V gene: TRBV19; CDR3 protein: CASMSGGYEQYF; CDR3 DNA: TGTGCCAGTATGAGCGGGGGTTACGAGCAGTACTTC
J gene: TRBJ1-1; clone size: -; D gene: -; CDR3 length: 16; V gene: TRBV14; CDR3 protein: CASSQSRGFGNTEAFF; CDR3 DNA: TGTGCCAGCAGCCAATCACGAGGTTTCGGAAACACTGAAGCTTTCTTT
J gene: TRBJ2-2; clone size: few; D gene: -; CDR3 length: 13; V gene: TRBV11-2; CDR3 protein: CASSLGGTGELFF; CDR3 DNA: TGTGCCAGCAGCTTAGGAGGGACCGGGGAGCTGTTTTTT